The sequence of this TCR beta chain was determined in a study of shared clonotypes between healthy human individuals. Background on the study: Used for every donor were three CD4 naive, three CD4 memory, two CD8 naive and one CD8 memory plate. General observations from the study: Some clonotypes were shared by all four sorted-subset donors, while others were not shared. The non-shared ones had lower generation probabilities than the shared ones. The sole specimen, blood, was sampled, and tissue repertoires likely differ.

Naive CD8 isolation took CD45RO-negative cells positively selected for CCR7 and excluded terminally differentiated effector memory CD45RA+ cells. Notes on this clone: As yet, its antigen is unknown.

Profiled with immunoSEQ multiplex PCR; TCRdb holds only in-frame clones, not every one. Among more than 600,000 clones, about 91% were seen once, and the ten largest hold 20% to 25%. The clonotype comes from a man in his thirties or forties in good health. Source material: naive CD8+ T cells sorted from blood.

The CDR3 region is CASPEGAGVDNEQFF. CDR3 DNA: TGTGCCAGCCCCGAGGGGGCGGGAGTCGACAATGAGCAGTTCTTC. V is TRBV6-1 and J is TRBJ2-1; the D gene could be TRBD1 or TRBD2 (7 bases each). The length of the CDR3 is 15 residues. CDR1 is MNHNS, CDR2 SASEGT, per germline. With 8 bases removed from V and 5 bases from J, the gap between germline ends came to 19 bases.